One sample yielded the 32 T cell receptor beta chains listed below, sequenced in a study of cytomegalovirus exposure and HLA in healthy donors. 13 Jbeta primers and 60 Vbeta primers were used for the PCR. Here immunoSEQ multiplex PCR was the method, and the copy in TCRdb shows in-frame clones only, minus some. The table records around 98,000 clones, 80% to 90% of them present only once. The sample comprised PBMCs. These receptor sequences come from a man in his forties or fifties in good health and CMV-seronegative.

CDR3 protein: CASSLGRQGAGDEQFF. CDR3 coding DNA: TGTGCCAGCAGCTTAGGGCGACAGGGGGCTGGGGATGAGCAGTTCTTC. The V gene is TRBV7-9, the J gene TRBJ2-1, with 10 bases fitting TRBD1. The trim removed 1 base at V and 8 bases at J, leaving 8 bases unmatched. The length of the CDR3 is 16 residues. Germline V lookup: CDR1 SEHNR, CDR2 FQNEAQ (reference sequence).

The chain employs TRBV2 and TRBJ1-1; 7 positions agree with TRBD1. Germline loops: CDR1 SNHLY, CDR2 FYNNEI. The V gene end was trimmed by 8 bases and the J gene end by 2 bases; junction bases not matched to a gene: 5. The CDR3 consists of 13 residues. DNA of the CDR3: TGTGCCAGCGGGGACAGCCTTAACACTGAAGCTTTCTTT. Its translation is CASGDSLNTEAFF.

The chain combines TRBV5-4 with TRBJ2-7, with D possibly being TRBD2 (6 bases). The ends were cut back, 4 bases at V and 0 bases at J, with 20 bases in the middle. Germline assignment: CDR1 SGHNT and CDR2 YYREEE (reference sequence). This CDR3 has 17 residues. CDR3 residues: CASSLGGMDGSSYEQYF. The CDR3 DNA follows: TGTGCCAGCAGCCTGGGCGGGATGGACGGGTCCTCCTACGAGCAGTACTTC.

The chain combines TRBV5-6 with TRBJ1-2, with TRBD1 as a possible D gene (5 bases). Germline lookup yields CDR1 SGHDT and CDR2 YYEEEE. The V and J ends lost 2 bases and 8 bases respectively, with 13 bases between them. The CDR3 contains 13 residues. CDR3 DNA sequence: TGTGCCAGCAGCTTCCAGGGAGGTGAAGGCTACACCTTC. Its protein is CASSFQGGEGYTF.

This clone was counted between two and nine times. This chain connects TRBV6-1 to TRBJ2-4; TRBD1 is a possible D gene (6 bases). V gave up 6 bases and J gave up 0 bases, with 12 bases separating them. The V gene's germline CDR1 is MNHNS and CDR2 SASEGT. The CDR3 is 15 amino acids. Here the CDR3 reads CASRLGQLAKNIQYF. CDR3 nucleotides: TGTGCCAGCAGATTAGGACAGCTAGCCAAAAACATTCAGTACTTC.

The chain carries TRBV7-9 and TRBJ1-6; weak D call: TRBD1 (5 bases). This CDR3 is 14 amino acids long. The V end lost 3 bases, the J end lost 5 bases, and 8 bases lay between the germline ends. Germline V gene data show CDR1 as SEHNR and CDR2 as FQNEAQ (reference sequence). CDR3 sequence: CASSFDRNNSPLHF. The CDR3 coding sequence is TGTGCCAGCAGCTTCGACAGAAATAATTCACCCCTCCACTTT. The variable domain in full, with the rest retrieved from reference TRBV7-9 and TRBJ1-6, is DTGVSQNPRHKITKRGQNVTFRCDPISEHNRLYWYRQTLGQGPEFLTYFQNEAQLEKSRLLSDRFSAERPKGSFSTLEIQRTEQGDSAMYLCASSFDRNNSPLHFGNGTRLTVT.

The chain couples TRBV6-5 to TRBJ2-5, with TRBD1 identical over 7 bases. The tail of the sequence fits TRBJ2-7 better, so the J call may be wrong. Germline CDR1 and CDR2: MNHEY and SVGAGI. The CDR3 runs 14 residues. This CDR3 is CASSYRDRPYEQYF. In nucleotides, the CDR3 is TGTGCCAGCAGTTACCGGGACAGACCCTACGAGCAGTACTTC.

This clone was seen once. The V and J genes are TRBV7-9 and TRBJ2-2, with TRBD2 matching over 8 bases. After removal of 4 bases from V and 4 bases from J, the junction contained 8 bases not matched to a gene. The germline V gene encodes CDR1 SEHNR and CDR2 FQNEAQ (reference sequence). This CDR3 has 16 residues. DNA for the CDR3: TGTGCCAGCAGCTCCCCCCCGGGGGGGGGCACCGGGGAGCTGTTTTTT. Its translation is CASSSPPGGGTGELFF.

The sample holds one count of this clone. The CDR3 sequence: CASSLKRGGAVNEQFF. The CDR3 nucleotides read TGTGCCAGCAGCTTAAAGAGGGGGGGGGCCGTGAATGAGCAGTTCTTC. J is TRBJ2-1 and V is TRBV7-9; D perhaps matches TRBD2 (7 bases). The CDR3 runs 16 residues. Germline V gene lookup returns CDR1 SEHNR and CDR2 FQNEAQ (reference sequence). Trimming removed 2 bases at V and 7 bases at J, with 18 bases between.

The chain couples TRBV4-3 to TRBJ2-1; the match to TRBD1 covers 7 bases. The CDR3 has 15 amino acids. Germline V CDR1 and CDR2: LGHNA, YSLEER. V shed 3 bases and J 0 bases; nucleotides not matched to a gene: 2. This CDR3 reads CASSQGQFSYNEQFF. DNA of the CDR3: TGCGCCAGCAGCCAGGGACAGTTCTCCTACAATGAGCAGTTCTTC.

The rearrangement links TRBV9 to TRBJ2-3; D possibly corresponds to TRBD2 (6 bases). Germline CDR1 SGDLS, CDR2 YYNGEE. This CDR3 has 14 amino acids. Trimming removed 3 bases from V and 15 bases from J, with 23 bases in between. CDR3 in amino acids: CASSGTKEGGPEYF. The CDR3 nucleotides are TGTGCCAGCAGCGGTACCAAAGAGGGAGGACCGGAATATTTT.

As to this clone: One junction end disagrees with the germline gene, perhaps due to a read error. The chain combines TRBV5-5 with TRBJ1-5; no clear D gene. This CDR3 is 13 amino acids long. Germline values: CDR1 SGHKS, CDR2 YYEKEE (reference sequence). CDR3 nucleotides: TGTGCCAGCAGCTTGGGTAGCGATCAGCCCCAGCATTTT. It translates to CASSLGSDQPQHF.

The chain recombines TRBV5-5 with TRBJ1-4, with 7 bases fitting TRBD1. This CDR3 is 14 amino acids long. From germline, CDR1 is SGHKS and CDR2 YYEKEE (reference sequence). V trimming: 2 bases; J trimming: 8 bases; junction bases outside the gene matches: 6. The CDR3 DNA reads TGTGCCAGCAGCTTTACAGGGGTAGGCGAAAAACTGTTTTTT. This sequence encodes CASSFTGVGEKLFF.

The gene calls are TRBV7-9 and TRBJ1-1; D unresolved. The CDR3 spans 12 residues. Trimming left V 4 bases short and J 4 bases short, with 7 bases between. Germline V lookup: CDR1 SEHNR, CDR2 FQNEAQ (reference sequence). CDR3 DNA sequence: TGTGCCAGCAGCTCCAGCGGCACTGAAGCTTTCTTT. This encodes CASSSSGTEAFF.

The chain carries TRBV19 and TRBJ2-1; 8 bases agree with TRBD1. CDR1 LNHDA and CDR2 SQIVND come from the germline V gene (reference sequence). V lost 9 bases, J lost 7 bases, and 14 bases stayed unmatched. This CDR3 comprises 15 residues. The CDR3 is CASHKTGVKKNEQFF. CDR3 nucleotides: TGTGCCAGCCATAAGACAGGGGTTAAAAAAAATGAGCAGTTCTTC.

The chain has TRBV18 and TRBJ2-7, with TRBD1 matching 9 bases. Losses at the gene ends were 3 bases for V and 5 bases for J; bases not matched to a gene: 5. The length of the CDR3 is 14 residues. Germline loops: CDR1 KGHSH, CDR2 LQKENI. CDR3 sequence reads: CASSPLGQGDEQYF. CDR3 DNA sequence: TGTGCCAGCTCACCGTTGGGACAGGGAGACGAGCAGTACTTC.

The chain recombines TRBV2 with TRBJ1-2; tentatively, D is TRBD1 (6 bases). This CDR3 is built from 15 residues. Germline lookup yields CDR1 SNHLY and CDR2 FYNNEI. Trimming took 6 bases from V and 4 from J, leaving 18 bases between them. The CDR3 DNA sequence: TGTGCCAGCAGGGGGGGGGCAGCAACCCTCTATGGCTACACCTTC. As protein: CASRGGAATLYGYTF.

About this clone: Other DNA sequences of this sample code for an identical CDR3. The rearrangement joins TRBV7-9 to TRBJ2-3, with D hard to call. This CDR3 comprises 14 residues. The V gene's germline CDR1 is SEHNR and CDR2 FQNEAQ (reference sequence). Trimming stripped 1 base from V and 2 bases from J, with 7 bases between. In DNA, the CDR3 is TGTGCCAGCAGCTTAGGTCAGTACACAGATACGCAGTATTTT. Residues: CASSLGQYTDTQYF.

The chain combines TRBV7-9 with TRBJ1-4; TRBD1 might be the D (6 bases). V shed 5 bases and J shed 7 bases, with 11 bases lying between them. CDR3 size: 13 residues. Germline CDR1 SEHNR, CDR2 FQNEAQ (reference sequence). The CDR3 loop is CASSPGQREKLFF. In DNA, the CDR3 is TGTGCCAGCAGCCCTGGACAGCGTGAAAAACTGTTTTTT.

This chain joins TRBV19 and TRBJ1-1; perhaps TRBD1 as D (6 bases). The germline V gene encodes CDR1 LNHDA and CDR2 SQIVND (reference sequence). This CDR3 spans 14 amino acids. The ends were cut back, 3 bases at V and 1 base at J, with 9 bases in the middle. DNA of the CDR3: TGTGCCAGTAGTATGTCAGGGGCGAACACTGAAGCTTTCTTT. This gives the protein CASSMSGANTEAFF. The variable domain in full, completed from reference TRBV19 and TRBJ1-1, reads DGGITQSPKYLFRKEGQNVTLSCEQNLNHDAMYWYRQDPGQGLRLIYYSQIVNDFQKGDIAEGYSVSREKKESFPLTVTSAQKNPTAFYLCASSMSGANTEAFFGQGTRLTVV.

The genes are TRBV18 and TRBJ1-4, with 7 bases identical to TRBD1. Germline-derived CDR1 and CDR2 are KGHSH and LQKENI. The CDR3 length is 16 residues. V was pared by 2 bases and J by 7 bases, with 10 bases of the junction left unmatched. The CDR3, as DNA: TGTGCCAGCTCACCAATCCGTAGGGGGCGCCGTGAAAAACTGTTTTTT. Translation: CASSPIRRGRREKLFF.

V is TRBV11-2 and J is TRBJ1-5; no clear D. V lost 8 bases and J lost 1, with 15 bases in between. From germline, CDR1 is SGHAT and CDR2 FQNNGV. CDR3 size: 15 residues. For the CDR3, the DNA is TGTGCCAGCGCCGAAGGAGGGCAAAGCAATCAGCCCCAGCATTTT. Translation gives CASAEGGQSNQPQHF.

The V call is TRBV25-1, the J call TRBJ1-5, with 7 nucleotides matching TRBD1. J lost 6 bases, V lost 4 bases, and 6 bases had no gene match. The length of the CDR3 is 14 residues. Germline V CDR1 and CDR2: MGHDK, SYGVNS. This CDR3 is CASSVGQVFQPQHF. The CDR3 DNA reads as TGTGCCAGCAGTGTCGGACAGGTTTTTCAGCCCCAGCATTTT. The full variable domain, completed using reference TRBV25-1 and TRBJ1-5, is EADIYQTPRYLVIGTGKKITLECSQTMGHDKMYWYQQDPGMELHLIHYSYGVNSTEKGDLSSESTVSRIRTEHFPLTLESARPSHTSQYLCASSVGQVFQPQHFGDGTRLSIL.

J is TRBJ2-1 and V is TRBV7-2, with 7 bases aligning to TRBD2. Germline assignment: CDR1 SGHTA and CDR2 FQGNSA. This CDR3 contains 15 residues. J lost 8 bases, V lost 2 bases, and 9 bases had no gene match. In DNA form, the CDR3 reads TGTGCCAGCAGCTTAAGAGGCGGGGGATCGGATGAGCAGTTCTTC. It specifies CASSLRGGGSDEQFF.

The V gene is TRBV19, the J gene TRBJ1-5, with a possible D match to TRBD1 (6 bases). Germline V lookup: CDR1 LNHDA, CDR2 SQIVND (reference sequence). The CDR3 length is 17 residues. V gave up 8 bases and J gave up 6 bases, with 26 bases separating them. DNA of the CDR3: TGTGCCAGTTCCCTACCGAGGGGCCAGGGAGGGGGTCAGCCCCAGCATTTT. As protein: CASSLPRGQGGGQPQHF.

This chain joins TRBV9 and TRBJ1-3; D is possibly TRBD1 (6 bases). Germline CDR1 reads SGDLS; CDR2 reads YYNGEE. The V end was cut by 2 bases, the J end by 0 bases, with 12 bases between. The CDR3 has 16 residues. The CDR3 coding sequence is TGTGCCAGCAGCGTGTTGCTAGGGGGCTCTGGAAACACCATATATTTT. As protein: CASSVLLGGSGNTIYF. Based on the CDR3 plus reference TRBV9 and TRBJ1-3, the full variable domain is DSGVTQTPKHLITATGQRVTLRCSPRSGDLSVYWYQQSLDQGLQFLIQYYNGEERAKGNILERFSAQQFPDLHSELNLSSLELGDSALYFCASSVLLGGSGNTIYFGEGSWLTVV.

A note on this clone: A junction boundary mismatches the germline segment, possibly from a read error. The chain links TRBV7-9 to TRBJ2-7, with 7 bases identical to TRBD2. The CDR3 totals 15 residues. Germline CDR1 reads SEHNR; CDR2 reads FQNEAQ (reference sequence). The CDR3 coding sequence is TGTGCCAGCAGCTTAGTGGGGGGGATTCTCGCGCCGCGTGACTTC. The encoded protein is CASSLVGGILAPRDF.

In its sample, this clone was seen a few times. The V call is TRBV7-3, the J call TRBJ1-1; no definite D call. V lost 2 bases, J lost 2 bases, and 15 bases lay in between. The CDR3 covers 16 residues. CDR1 is SGHTA, CDR2 FQGTGA, per germline. The CDR3 sequence is CASSLDPGIKNTEAFF. The CDR3, as DNA: TGTGCCAGCAGCTTAGATCCGGGAATCAAAAACACTGAAGCTTTCTTT.

The chain joins TRBV7-3 to TRBJ2-3; 16 bases are shared with TRBD2. The CDR3 is made up of 19 amino acids. V shed 4 bases, J shed 4 bases, and the junction held 11 bases outside the gene matches. Germline V gene lookup returns CDR1 SGHTA and CDR2 FQGTGA. The DNA for the CDR3 is TGTGCCAGCAGCTCCACCGGGACTAGCGGGGGGGCCAGGGCAGATACGCAGTATTTT. It is translated as CASSSTGTSGGARADTQYF. Combining the CDR3 with reference TRBV7-3 and TRBJ2-3 gives the whole variable domain GAGVSQTPSNKVTEKGKYVELRCDPISGHTALYWYRQSLGQGPEFLIYFQGTGAADDSGLPNDRFFAVRPEGSVSTLKIQRTERGDSAVYLCASSSTGTSGGARADTQYFGPGTRLTVL.

The CDR3 DNA sequence: TGTGCCAGCAGTTTTATTACAGGGGTTACAGATACGCAGTATTTT. This codes for CASSFITGVTDTQYF. The rearrangement uses TRBV28 and TRBJ2-3; 7 nucleotides match TRBD1. V gave up 3 bases and J gave up 3 bases; unmatched junction bases: 6. CDR3 length: 15 residues. In germline, CDR1 is MDHEN, CDR2 SYDVKM.

This sequence joins TRBV12-5 and TRBJ1-2, with TRBD1 matching over 7 bases. J was trimmed by 4 bases and V by 7 bases; bases with no gene match: 6. The CDR3 has 13 amino acids. Germline V gene data show CDR1 as LGHNT and CDR2 as FRNRAP. The CDR3 loop is CASAPTGSYGYTF. CDR3 DNA sequence: TGTGCTAGTGCCCCGACAGGGTCCTATGGCTACACCTTC.

The chain joins TRBV21-1 to TRBJ2-5; TRBD1 is the table's D call, not checked against the DNA. TRBV21-1 is a pseudogene. There are 18 residues in the CDR3. The CDR3 bases are TGTGCCAGCAGCAAATTCTATACAGGGTTACAGGTTCGAGAGACCCAGTACTTC. Translated, it gives CASSKFYTGLQVRETQYF.